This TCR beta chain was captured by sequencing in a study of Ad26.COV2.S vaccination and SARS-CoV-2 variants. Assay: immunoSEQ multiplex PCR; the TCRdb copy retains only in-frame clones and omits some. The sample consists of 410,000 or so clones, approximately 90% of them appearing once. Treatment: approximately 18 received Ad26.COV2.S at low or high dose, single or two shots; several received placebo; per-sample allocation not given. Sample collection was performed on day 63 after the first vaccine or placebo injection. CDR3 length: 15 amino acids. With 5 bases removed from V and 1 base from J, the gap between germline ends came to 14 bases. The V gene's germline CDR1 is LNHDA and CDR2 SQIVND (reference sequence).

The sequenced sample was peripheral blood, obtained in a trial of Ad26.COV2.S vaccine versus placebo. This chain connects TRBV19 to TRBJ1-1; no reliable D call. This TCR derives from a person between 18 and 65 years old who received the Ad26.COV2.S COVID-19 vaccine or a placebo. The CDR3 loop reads CASSPAGMANTEAFF. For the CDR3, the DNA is TGTGCCAGTAGTCCTGCGGGAATGGCGAACACTGAAGCTTTCTTT.